Shown below are 7 T cell receptor beta chains from a single sample sequenced in a study of blood T cell repertoires in COVID-19. The protocol was immunoSEQ multiplex PCR, while the TCRdb copy is restricted to in-frame clones and leaves out a portion. The sample has approximately 130,000 clones, approximately 85% seen once. Material for sequencing was peripheral blood. The receptors were sampled from a human donor in a cohort sampled during active COVID-19.

This clone was picked up one time. V is TRBV24-1 and J is TRBJ2-7, with D unclear. The CDR3 is made up of 13 amino acids. V gave up 3 bases and J gave up 3 bases, with 8 bases separating them. Germline lookup yields CDR1 KGHDR and CDR2 SFDVKD. CDR3 coding DNA: TGTGCCACCAGTGATCGTACTGGCTACGAGCAGTACGTC. The encoded protein is CATSDRTGYEQYV.

This chain uses TRBV1 with TRBJ2-1; TRBD2 is the table's D call, not checked against the DNA. TRBV1 is a listed pseudogene. This CDR3 is built from 18 residues. CDR3 DNA: TGCACCAGCAGCCAAGAAAACACTAGCGGGGCGACCTTGAATGAGCAGTTCTTC. Protein: CTSSQENTSGATLNEQFF.

The chain couples TRBV29-1 to TRBJ1-2, with D unresolved. Trimming removed 7 bases from V and 0 bases from J, with 9 bases in between. The CDR3 is 12 residues long. Per germline, CDR1 SQVTM and CDR2 ANQGSEA. The CDR3 reads CSATGANYGYTF. The CDR3 DNA follows: TGCAGCGCTACCGGGGCTAACTATGGCTACACCTTC.

This chain connects TRBV11-3 to TRBJ2-7; D may be TRBD2 (6 bases). The CDR3 has 13 amino acids. V was pared by 5 bases and J by 2 bases, with 10 bases between. Germline lookup yields CDR1 SGHNT and CDR2 YENEEA. The CDR3 nucleotides are TGTGCCAGCAGCCCCGGAGGGCCCTACGAGCAGTACTTC. The encoded protein is CASSPGGPYEQYF.

The chain joins TRBV5-4 to TRBJ2-7; D is ambiguous. Germline values: CDR1 SGHNT, CDR2 YYREEE (reference sequence). V lost 0 bases, J lost 5 bases, and 12 bases lay in between. The CDR3 spans 14 residues. The CDR3 sequence is CASSLGSTYNEQYF. CDR3 bases: TGTGCCAGCAGCTTGGGGTCCACGTACAACGAGCAGTACTTC.

Only one count was recorded for this clone. CDR3 DNA: TGCGCCAGCAGTCCAGGGGACGTCATGAACACTGAAGCTTTCTTT. Translated: CASSPGDVMNTEAFF. The chain carries TRBV5-1 and TRBJ1-1, with D possibly TRBD1 on 6 matching bases. Germline assignment: CDR1 SGHRS and CDR2 YFSETQ. Deletions cut 5 bases from V and 0 bases from J, with 14 bases between. CDR3 length: 15 residues. Supplemented by reference TRBV5-1 and TRBJ1-1, the full variable domain reads KAGVTQTPRYLIKTRGQQVTLSCSPISGHRSVSWYQQTPGQGLQFLFEYFSETQRNKGNFPGRFSGRQFSNSRSEMNVSTLELGDSALYLCASSPGDVMNTEAFFGQGTRLTVV.

The CDR3 region has the DNA TGTGCCACCAGTGATGCCAGGGGGCTGGGTAATGAAAAACTGTTTTTT. Protein sequence: CATSDARGLGNEKLFF. The chain couples TRBV24-1 to TRBJ1-4, with 8 bases aligning to TRBD1. Germline CDR1 reads KGHDR; CDR2 reads SFDVKD. The J segment lost 4 bases and the V segment lost 3 bases, leaving 6 bases of the junction unmatched. The CDR3 has 16 amino acids.